The clone carrying this TCR beta chain was observed a few times. Its target is not known. The source of the sample is a study of early T cells in non-severe SARS-CoV-2 infection. Study-level information: Sequencing used unsorted whole-blood bulk RNA, so chains lack pairing. Study-wide points: VDJdb-based matching was biased toward anti-spike CD8 responses and missed private and CD4 specificities.

Attached unique molecular identifiers marked individual cDNA molecules. TCRdb re-called the 5' RACE reads with MiXCR, one entry per CDR3 protein. This sample yields over 55,000 distinct CDR3 sequences, of which over 7.5% are seen a single time; around 8.6% belongs to the top ten. This CDR3 contains 14 residues. Germline loops: CDR1 PRHDT, CDR2 FYEKMQ (reference sequence). The V gene end was trimmed by 1 base and the J gene end by 5 bases; junction bases not matched to a gene: 1. The V and J genes are TRBV13 and TRBJ2-1; 8 bases line up with TRBD2. The material sequenced was whole blood. This TCR was sampled from an adult who was a healthcare worker with PCR-confirmed SARS-CoV-2 infection or an uninfected control (not recorded which). CDR3 protein: CASSLAGGHNEQFF. The CDR3 coding sequence is TGTGCCAGCAGCTTAGCGGGAGGGCACAATGAGCAGTTCTTC.